Detailed here is one TCR beta chain. Its antigen is not known. These data are taken from a study of TIL therapy for anti-PD-1-resistant metastatic lung cancer. Study summary: Tumor harvest preceded PD-1/PD-L1 blockade, followed by nivolumab treatment. Several tumors were EGFR-mutant and two were ALK-rearranged. Overall study results and limits: Infused TIL clonotypes partially replaced the baseline blood repertoire, then decayed over months.

The time point: pre-treatment sample, taken before nivolumab and TIL therapy. Germline V CDR1 and CDR2: SGHTA, FQGNSA. V was clipped by 5 bases and J by 5 bases, with 18 bases between them. The CDR3 has 15 amino acids. The immunoSEQ assay was v3. Each library reached about 2 million read pairs, or 5-6 million at deep level. Repertoires were generated with immunoSEQ multiplex PCR, while TCRdb's copy carries only in-frame clones and drops some. The sample has approximately 47,000 clones, 80% to 90% seen once; the top ten hold less than 6%. The sequence was obtained from a person aged 25-79 years with non-small cell lung cancer. The rearrangement uses TRBV7-2 and TRBJ2-5; no reliable D call. The specimen was blood, collected at baseline. Here the CDR3 reads CASSTLSVGSETQYF. For the CDR3, the DNA is TGTGCCAGCAGCACCCTATCGGTGGGATCCGAGACCCAGTACTTC.